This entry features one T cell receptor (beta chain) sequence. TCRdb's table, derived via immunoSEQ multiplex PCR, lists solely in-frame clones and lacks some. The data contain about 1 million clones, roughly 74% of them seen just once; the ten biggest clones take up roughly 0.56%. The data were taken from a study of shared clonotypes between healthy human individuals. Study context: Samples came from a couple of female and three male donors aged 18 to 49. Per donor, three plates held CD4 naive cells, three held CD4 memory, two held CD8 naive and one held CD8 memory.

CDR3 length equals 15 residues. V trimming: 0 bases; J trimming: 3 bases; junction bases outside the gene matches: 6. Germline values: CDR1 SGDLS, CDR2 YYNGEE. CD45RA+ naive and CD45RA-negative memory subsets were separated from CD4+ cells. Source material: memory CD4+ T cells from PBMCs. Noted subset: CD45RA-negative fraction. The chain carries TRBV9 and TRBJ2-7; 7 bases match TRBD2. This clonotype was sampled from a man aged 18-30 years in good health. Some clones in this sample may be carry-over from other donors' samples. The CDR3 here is CASSVGMGGSYEQYF. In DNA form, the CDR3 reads TGTGCCAGCAGCGTAGGGATGGGCGGGAGCTACGAGCAGTACTTC.